The 26 T cell receptor beta chains below all came from one sample that was sequenced in a study of cytomegalovirus exposure and HLA in healthy donors. PCR used 60 Vbeta primers and 13 Jbeta primers. The method was immunoSEQ multiplex PCR; TCRdb's version includes in-frame clones alone and lacks a portion of them. The repertoire holds about 150,000 clones, around 72% seen once, with 1.3% to 1.5% in the top ten. Material: PBMCs. These receptors originate from a man aged 18 to 30 in good health and CMV-seronegative.

The rearrangement links TRBV21-1 to TRBJ2-3; TRBD1, the D gene given by the table, was not confirmed from the DNA. TRBV21-1 is termed a pseudogene. This CDR3 spans 14 amino acids. CDR3 in DNA: TGTGCCAGCATACCCGGGACAGCTGGGGATACGCAGTATTTT. Amino acid sequence: CASIPGTAGDTQYF.

There are a few counts of this clone. V gene TRBV2 combines with J gene TRBJ2-1; D is possibly TRBD2 (6 bases). V was clipped by 5 bases and J by 16 bases, with 24 bases between them. Germline loops: CDR1 SNHLY, CDR2 FYNNEI. The CDR3 covers 14 residues. The CDR3 here is CASSQRGSGSSAFF. CDR3 DNA: TGTGCCAGCAGTCAAAGAGGGAGCGGGTCGAGCGCCTTCTTC.

J is TRBJ1-5 and V is TRBV6-5; perhaps TRBD1 as D (6 bases). Germline CDR1 and CDR2: MNHEY and SVGAGI. V was trimmed by 4 bases and J by 0 bases, leaving 10 bases between them. The CDR3 consists of 15 residues. The CDR3: CASSLNRDSNQPQHF. CDR3 sequence (DNA): TGTGCCAGCAGTTTAAACAGGGATAGCAATCAGCCCCAGCATTTT.

This chain connects TRBV27 to TRBJ2-5; 9 bases are a match to TRBD1. J gave up 1 base and V 3 bases, and 9 bases lay outside the gene matches. In germline, CDR1 is MNHEY, CDR2 SMNVEV (reference sequence). This CDR3 comprises 17 residues. CDR3 nucleotide sequence: TGTGCCAGCAGTTTGGGGGTAGGGACAGGGCCCCAAGAGACCCAGTACTTC. Protein: CASSLGVGTGPQETQYF.

This clone turned up a few times. This chain links TRBV5-5 with TRBJ1-2, with D uncertain. Trimming removed 2 bases at V and 6 bases at J, with 11 bases between. CDR1 SGHKS and CDR2 YYEKEE come from the germline V gene (reference sequence). The CDR3 loop spans 13 amino acids. The CDR3: CASSFPPVDGYTF. As DNA, the CDR3 is TGTGCCAGCAGCTTCCCACCGGTAGATGGCTACACCTTC.

This clone appeared a few times. The CDR3 protein is CASTTSGLGYGYTF. CDR3 bases: TGTGCCAGCACCACCAGTGGGCTGGGCTATGGCTACACCTTC. The chain carries TRBV5-4 and TRBJ1-2; D gene uncertain. The CDR3 is 14 amino acids. Germline lookup yields CDR1 SGHNT and CDR2 YYREEE (reference sequence). Deletions cut 6 bases from V and 4 bases from J, with 16 bases between.

The rearrangement links TRBV9 to TRBJ1-1; 11 bases are a match to TRBD1. The CDR3 consists of 14 residues. V lost 3 bases to trimming and J lost 3 bases; unmatched junction nucleotides: 1. Germline V gene lookup returns CDR1 SGDLS and CDR2 YYNGEE. CDR3 residues: CASSGGQGDTEAFF. In DNA form, the CDR3 reads TGTGCCAGCAGCGGGGGACAGGGGGACACTGAAGCTTTCTTT.

This rearrangement joins TRBV7-8 to TRBJ2-3; 12 bases agree with TRBD2. Germline CDR1 and CDR2: SGHVS and FQNEAQ. The CDR3 is 16 residues long. V lost 5 bases, J lost 5 bases, and 8 bases stayed unmatched. The chain's CDR3 is CASSQGLAGWEDTQYF. The CDR3 DNA sequence: TGTGCCAGCAGCCAAGGACTAGCGGGATGGGAAGATACGCAGTATTTT. The variable domain in full, with the rest retrieved from reference TRBV7-8 and TRBJ2-3, is GAGVSQSPRYKVAKRGQDVALRCDPISGHVSLFWYQQALGQGPEFLTYFQNEAQLDKSGLPSDRFFAERPEGSVSTLKIQRTQQEDSAVYLCASSQGLAGWEDTQYFGPGTRLTVL.

This chain uses TRBV7-6 with TRBJ2-7; 9 bases align to TRBD2. There are 15 residues in the CDR3. Germline CDR1 and CDR2: SGHVS and FNYEAQ. Trimming removed 1 base from V and 4 bases from J; junction bases left unmatched: 5. The CDR3 nucleotides are TGTGCCAGCAGCTTAGGCAGTAGCGGGAGTTACGAGCAGTACTTC. Protein sequence: CASSLGSSGSYEQYF. Full variable domain (rest looked up from reference TRBV7-6 and TRBJ2-7): GAGVSQSPRYKVTKRGQDVALRCDPISGHVSLYWYRQALGQGPEFLTYFNYEAQQDKSGLPNDRFSAERPEGSISTLTIQRTEQRDSAMYRCASSLGSSGSYEQYFGPGTRLTVT.

The chain couples TRBV14 to TRBJ2-1, with 9 positions matching TRBD1. V lost 1 base, J lost 4 bases, and 11 bases stayed unmatched. CDR3 length: 18 amino acids. CDR1 and CDR2 from the germline V gene are SGHDN and FVKESK. The DNA for the CDR3 is TGTGCCAGCAGCCAAGGGTTCCGGGACAGGGTGCGATACAATGAGCAGTTCTTC. It encodes CASSQGFRDRVRYNEQFF. Supplemented by reference TRBV14 and TRBJ2-1, the full variable domain reads EAGVTQFPSHSVIEKGQTVTLRCDPISGHDNLYWYRRVMGKEIKFLLHFVKESKQDESGMPNNRFLAERTGGTYSTLKVQPAELEDSGVYFCASSQGFRDRVRYNEQFFGPGTRLTVL.

About this clone itself: At one of its ends the junction is not consistent with the germline gene, which may arise from a read error. The V and J genes are TRBV7-9 and TRBJ2-1, with 10 positions matching TRBD2. This CDR3 comprises 17 residues. The germline gives CDR1 SEHNR, CDR2 FQNEAQ (reference sequence). CDR3 sequence reads: CSSSLAGGGGGYNEQFF. In nucleotides, the CDR3 is TGTTCCAGCAGCTTAGCGGGGGGAGGGGGAGGCTACAATGAGCAGTTCTTC. Using reference TRBV7-9 and TRBJ2-1 for the parts outside the CDR3, the full variable domain is DTGVSQNPRHKITKRGQNVTFRCDPISEHNRLYWYRQTLGQGPEFLTYFQNEAQLEKSRLLSDRFSAERPKGSFSTLEIQRTEQGDSAMYLCSSSLAGGGGGYNEQFFGPGTRLTVL.

This clone was recorded a few times. The V gene is TRBV5-6, the J gene TRBJ2-7; 8 nucleotides agree with TRBD2. J lost 6 bases, V lost 2 bases, and 1 base had no gene match. CDR1 SGHDT and CDR2 YYEEEE come from the germline V gene. CDR3 length equals 12 residues. This chain's CDR3 is CASSFLAGEQYF. DNA for the CDR3: TGTGCCAGCAGCTTTCTAGCGGGCGAGCAGTACTTC.

This clone was picked up a small number of times. The chain carries TRBV7-9 and TRBJ1-6; D unresolved. Germline CDR1 and CDR2: SEHNR and FQNEAQ (reference sequence). V lost 1 base, J lost 5 bases, and 12 bases lay in between. CDR3 length: 16 amino acids. The CDR3 protein is CASSLGSGGNNSPLHF. CDR3 DNA: TGTGCCAGCAGCTTAGGCAGTGGAGGGAATAATTCACCCCTCCACTTT.

The genes are TRBV4-3 and TRBJ2-5, with D possibly being TRBD1 (6 bases). The V gene lost 5 bases and the J gene lost 4 bases, with 14 bases spanning the gap. The CDR3 length is 14 residues. The germline V gene has CDR1 LGHNA and CDR2 YSLEER. The CDR3 here is CASSWGTGSETQYF. The CDR3 DNA is TGCGCCAGCAGCTGGGGCACAGGGTCAGAGACCCAGTACTTC.

CDR3 region: CASSLPGLNTYEQYF. The CDR3 DNA is TGTGCCAGCAGCTTACCGGGACTTAACACCTACGAGCAGTACTTC. The chain has TRBV7-9 and TRBJ2-7, with a weak D call TRBD2 (6 bases). V shed 2 bases and J shed 2 bases, with 13 bases lying between them. The CDR3 has 15 amino acids. Germline CDR1 and CDR2: SEHNR and FQNEAQ (reference sequence). Using reference TRBV7-9 and TRBJ2-7 for the parts outside the CDR3, the full variable domain is DTGVSQNPRHKITKRGQNVTFRCDPISEHNRLYWYRQTLGQGPEFLTYFQNEAQLEKSRLLSDRFSAERPKGSFSTLEIQRTEQGDSAMYLCASSLPGLNTYEQYFGPGTRLTVT.

This chain links TRBV27 with TRBJ2-5, with D possibly matching TRBD2 (5 bases). The better agreement between TRBJ2-7 and the DNA end casts doubt on the J call. CDR1 and CDR2 from the germline V gene are MNHEY and SMNVEV (reference sequence). The CDR3 consists of 13 residues. The CDR3 bases are TGTGCCAGCAGACCTAGCTCCCTCTACGAGCAGTACTTC. Translation: CASRPSSLYEQYF.

V and J are TRBV10-1 and TRBJ2-2; D possibly corresponds to TRBD2 (6 bases). The V and J ends lost 11 bases and 2 bases respectively, with 12 bases between them. The CDR3 is 13 amino acids. Germline V gene lookup returns CDR1 WNHNN and CDR2 SYGVQD (reference sequence). This chain's CDR3 is CAARDSNTGELFF. The DNA of the CDR3 is TGCGCCGCTAGGGACTCCAACACCGGGGAGCTGTTTTTT.

In this sample, this clone turned up once. The chain joins TRBV19 to TRBJ2-7; D may be TRBD2 (7 bases). Germline V lookup: CDR1 LNHDA, CDR2 SQIVND (reference sequence). V lost 6 bases and J lost 4, with 16 bases in between. The CDR3 length is 14 residues. The chain's CDR3 is CASRPGGAGYEQYF. In DNA form, the CDR3 reads TGTGCCAGTAGGCCGGGGGGCGCGGGATACGAGCAGTACTTC.

On this clone itself: The sample contains more than one DNA sequence encoding this CDR3. The chain links TRBV14 to TRBJ2-7, with 8 bases fitting TRBD1. The CDR3 has 14 residues. Per the germline V gene, CDR1 is SGHDN and CDR2 is FVKESK. V gave up 4 bases and J gave up 2 bases; unmatched junction bases: 4. In DNA form, the CDR3 reads TGTGCCAGCAGCCCTACAGGGGGACCCTACGAGCAGTACTTC. Translation: CASSPTGGPYEQYF.

The rearrangement uses TRBV28 and TRBJ2-7; no firm D call. Trimming took off 6 bases at V and 2 bases at J, with 14 bases between the two ends. This CDR3 is built from 14 residues. Looked up from germline, CDR1 is MDHEN and CDR2 is SYDVKM. The CDR3 nucleotides read TGTGCCAGCAGCTACCTACAGATTCCCTACGAGCAGTACTTC. It encodes CASSYLQIPYEQYF.

This clone has only one observation. The chain employs TRBV6-5 and TRBJ2-2; no clear D gene. The CDR3 is 13 amino acids. V shed 0 bases and J shed 6 bases, with 5 bases lying between them. Germline-derived CDR1 and CDR2 are MNHEY and SVGAGI. This CDR3 reads CASSYSGPGELFF. CDR3 nucleotides: TGTGCCAGCAGTTACTCTGGGCCCGGGGAGCTGTTTTTT.

The CDR3 DNA follows: TGTGCCAGCAGCTTTGGGCTAGCGGGAGCCACAGATACGCAGTATTTT. Translation: CASSFGLAGATDTQYF. V and J are TRBV5-4 and TRBJ2-3, with 10 bases lining up with TRBD2. The CDR3 runs to 16 residues. Germline V gives CDR1 SGHNT, CDR2 YYREEE (reference sequence). V was clipped by 2 bases and J by 2 bases; unmatched bases: 5.

V is TRBV6-1 and J is TRBJ1-5; tentatively, D is TRBD1 (6 bases). The CDR3 runs 15 residues. V shed 6 bases and J shed 5 bases, with 17 bases lying between them. Per the germline V gene, CDR1 is MNHNS and CDR2 is SASEGT. This CDR3 reads CASRPTGYYDQPQHF. As DNA, the CDR3 is TGTGCCAGCAGACCCACAGGGTATTATGATCAGCCCCAGCATTTT.

This chain links TRBV13 with TRBJ2-3; 10 bases line up with TRBD2. CDR1 and CDR2 from the germline V gene are PRHDT and FYEKMQ (reference sequence). The V and J ends lost 3 bases and 2 bases, in that order; junction bases with no gene match: 14. The CDR3 spans 19 residues. In DNA, the CDR3 is TGTGCCAGCAGCTTTAAGGTCGGGTGGGGGACTAGCGACACAGATACGCAGTATTTT. The encoded protein is CASSFKVGWGTSDTDTQYF.

The V and J genes are TRBV6-5 and TRBJ1-1, with TRBD1 as a possible D gene (5 bases). CDR3 length equals 13 residues. The ends were cut back, 5 bases at V and 4 bases at J, with 11 bases in the middle. Looked up from germline, CDR1 is MNHEY and CDR2 is SVGAGI. The CDR3 DNA reads as TGTGCCAGCAGTGCCCTGGGGGGCACTGAAGCTTTCTTT. This sequence encodes CASSALGGTEAFF.

The chain links TRBV7-8 to TRBJ2-5; the match to TRBD1 covers 9 bases. Germline V gene lookup returns CDR1 SGHVS and CDR2 FQNEAQ. This CDR3 has 15 residues. J was trimmed by 4 bases and V by 5 bases; bases with no gene match: 8. The CDR3 region is CASSRGQGVRETQYF. As DNA, the CDR3 is TGTGCCAGCAGCAGGGGACAGGGCGTTCGAGAGACCCAGTACTTC.